The 3 T cell receptor beta chains in this list originate from one sample, sequenced in a study of T cell repertoires in cytomegalovirus infection. Each CDR3 protein is one row after TCRdb ran MiXCR on the reads. This table has some 680,000 distinct CDR3 sequences, 35% appearing once. Material for sequencing was PBMCs. The receptors derive from a human donor in good health (CMV status not recorded). Some clones in this sample may be carry-over from other donors' samples.

The V call is TRBV15, the J call TRBJ2-2, with D unresolved. Germline lookup yields CDR1 LNHNV and CDR2 YYDKDF (reference sequence). V lost 2 bases and J 9 bases, leaving 7 bases between the germline ends. The CDR3 runs to 12 residues. DNA of the CDR3: TGTGCCACCAGCAGACGGACCCGGGAGCTGTTTTTT. Translating gives CATSRRTRELFF.

The count of this clonotype is one. A junction end diverges from the germline sequence, so it may reflect a read error. This chain's CDR3 is CDSSYFSGDEETQYF. The DNA of the CDR3 is TGTGACAGCAGTTACTTCTCCGGGGATGAAGAGACCCAGTACTTC. The V gene is TRBV6-6, the J gene TRBJ2-5; possible D gene TRBD2, 5 bases. The germline CDR1 and CDR2 sequences are MNHNY and SVGAGI (reference sequence). This CDR3 spans 15 amino acids.

The chain has TRBV7-8 and TRBJ1-4; possible D gene TRBD1, 6 bases. The CDR3 sequence is 16 residues long. CDR1 is SGHVS and CDR2 is FQNEAQ in the germline V gene. The V end was cut by 5 bases, the J end by 8 bases, with 21 bases between. The CDR3 nucleotides are TGTGCCAGCAGCCCAACCCCCAGGGGACGAGAGGAAAAACTGTTTTTT. Protein sequence: CASSPTPRGREEKLFF.